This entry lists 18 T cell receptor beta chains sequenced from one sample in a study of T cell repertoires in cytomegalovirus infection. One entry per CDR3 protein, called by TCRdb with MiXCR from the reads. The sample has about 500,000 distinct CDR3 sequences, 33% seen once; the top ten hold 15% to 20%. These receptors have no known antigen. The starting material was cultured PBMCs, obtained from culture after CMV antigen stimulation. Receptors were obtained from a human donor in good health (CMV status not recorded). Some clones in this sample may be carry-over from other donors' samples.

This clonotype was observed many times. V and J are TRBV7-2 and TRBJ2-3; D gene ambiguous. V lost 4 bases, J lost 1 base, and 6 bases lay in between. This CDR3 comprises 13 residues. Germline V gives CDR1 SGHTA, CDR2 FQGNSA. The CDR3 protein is CASSSGGTDTQYF. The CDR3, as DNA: TGTGCCAGCAGCTCGGGCGGCACAGATACGCAGTATTTT.

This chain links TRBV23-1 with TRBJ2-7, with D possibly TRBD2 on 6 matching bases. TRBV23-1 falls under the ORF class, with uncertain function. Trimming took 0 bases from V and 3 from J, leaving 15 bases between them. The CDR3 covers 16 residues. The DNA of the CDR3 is TGCGCCAGCAGTCAATCGCGACTAGGAGGAAACTACGAGCAGTACGTC. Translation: CASSQSRLGGNYEQYV.

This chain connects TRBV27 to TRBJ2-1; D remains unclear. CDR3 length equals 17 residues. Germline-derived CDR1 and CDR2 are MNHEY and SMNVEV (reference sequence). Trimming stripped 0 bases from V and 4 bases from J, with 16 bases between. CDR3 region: CASSLSSGGLIYNEQFF. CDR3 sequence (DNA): TGTGCCAGCAGTTTATCGTCGGGCGGTTTAATTTACAATGAGCAGTTCTTC.

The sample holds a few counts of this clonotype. CDR3 DNA: TGTGCCAGTAGTATAAACACGGGCCGGCAAGAGACCCAGTACTTC. It specifies CASSINTGRQETQYF. The gene calls are TRBV19 and TRBJ2-5, with D uncertain. The CDR3 covers 15 residues. V shed 2 bases and J shed 2 bases, with 12 bases lying between them. Germline V gives CDR1 LNHDA, CDR2 SQIVND (reference sequence).

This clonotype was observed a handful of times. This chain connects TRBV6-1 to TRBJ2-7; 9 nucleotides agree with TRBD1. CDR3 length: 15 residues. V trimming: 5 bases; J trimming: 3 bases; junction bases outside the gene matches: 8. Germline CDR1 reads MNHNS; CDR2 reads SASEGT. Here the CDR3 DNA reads TGTGCCAGCAGTCAAACCGGGACAGGGATCTACGAGCAGTACGTC. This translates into CASSQTGTGIYEQYV.

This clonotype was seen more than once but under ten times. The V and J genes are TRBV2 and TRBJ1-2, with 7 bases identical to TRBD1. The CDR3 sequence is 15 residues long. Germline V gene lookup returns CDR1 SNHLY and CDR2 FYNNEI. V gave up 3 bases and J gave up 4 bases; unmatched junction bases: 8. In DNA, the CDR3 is TGTGCCAGCAGTGATGAACAGGGGACTTCCTATGGCTACACCTTC. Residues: CASSDEQGTSYGYTF. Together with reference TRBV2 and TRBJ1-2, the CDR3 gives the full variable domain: EPEVTQTPSHQVTQMGQEVILRCVPISNHLYFYWYRQILGQKVEFLVSFYNNEISEKSEIFDDQFSVERPDGSNFTLKIRSTKLEDSAMYFCASSDEQGTSYGYTFGSGTRLTVV.

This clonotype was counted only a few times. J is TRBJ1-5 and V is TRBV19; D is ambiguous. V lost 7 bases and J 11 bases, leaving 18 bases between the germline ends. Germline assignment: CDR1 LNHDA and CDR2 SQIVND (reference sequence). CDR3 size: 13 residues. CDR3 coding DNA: TGTGCCAGTAATGGTAGGGCCCTCGGGGCCCAGCATTTT. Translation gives CASNGRALGAQHF.

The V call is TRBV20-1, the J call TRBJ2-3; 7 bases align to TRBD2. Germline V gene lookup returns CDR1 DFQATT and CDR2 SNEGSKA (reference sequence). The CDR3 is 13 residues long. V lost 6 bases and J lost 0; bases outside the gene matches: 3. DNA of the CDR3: TGCAGTGCCCTTAGCGGGAGCACAGATACGCAGTATTTT. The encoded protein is CSALSGSTDTQYF.

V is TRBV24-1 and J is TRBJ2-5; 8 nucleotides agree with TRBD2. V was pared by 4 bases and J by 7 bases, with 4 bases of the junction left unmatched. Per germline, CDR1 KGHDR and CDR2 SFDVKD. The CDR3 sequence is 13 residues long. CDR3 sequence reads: CATSENREGTQYF. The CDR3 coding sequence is TGTGCCACCAGTGAAAACCGGGAGGGGACCCAGTACTTC.

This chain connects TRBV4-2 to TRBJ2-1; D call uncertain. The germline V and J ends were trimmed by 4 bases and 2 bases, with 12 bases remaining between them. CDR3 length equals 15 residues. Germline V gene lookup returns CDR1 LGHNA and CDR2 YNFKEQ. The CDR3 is CASSPTAKPYNEQFF. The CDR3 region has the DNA TGTGCCAGCAGCCCCACGGCCAAACCCTACAATGAGCAGTTCTTC.

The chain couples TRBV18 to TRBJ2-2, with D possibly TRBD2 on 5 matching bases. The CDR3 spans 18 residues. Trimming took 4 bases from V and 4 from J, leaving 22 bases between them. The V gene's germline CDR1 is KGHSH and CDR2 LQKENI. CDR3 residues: CASSRGFGLARSTGELFF. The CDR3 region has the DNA TGTGCCAGCTCACGGGGTTTCGGGCTAGCCAGGAGCACCGGGGAGCTGTTTTTT. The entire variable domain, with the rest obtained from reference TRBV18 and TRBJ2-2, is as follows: NAGVMQNPRHLVRRRGQEARLRCSPMKGHSHVYWYRQLPEEGLKFMVYLQKENIIDESGMPKERFSAEFPKEGPSILRIQQVVRGDSAAYFCASSRGFGLARSTGELFFGEGSRLTVL.

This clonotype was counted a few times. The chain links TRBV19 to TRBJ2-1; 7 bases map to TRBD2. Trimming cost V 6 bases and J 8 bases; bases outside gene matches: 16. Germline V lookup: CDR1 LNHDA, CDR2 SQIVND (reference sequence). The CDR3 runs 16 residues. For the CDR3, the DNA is TGTGCCAGTAGGCACCGGTGGGGGGAGGGCCGTTATGAGCAGTTCTTC. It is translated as CASRHRWGEGRYEQFF.

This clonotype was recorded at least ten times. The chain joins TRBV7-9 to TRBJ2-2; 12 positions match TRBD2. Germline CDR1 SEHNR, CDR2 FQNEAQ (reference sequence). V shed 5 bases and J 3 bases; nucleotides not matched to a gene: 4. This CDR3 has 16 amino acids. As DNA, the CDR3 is TGTGCCAGCAGCCTCCGGACTAGCGGGGACACCGGGGAGCTGTTTTTT. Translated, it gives CASSLRTSGDTGELFF. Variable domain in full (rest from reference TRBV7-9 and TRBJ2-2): DTGVSQNPRHKITKRGQNVTFRCDPISEHNRLYWYRQTLGQGPEFLTYFQNEAQLEKSRLLSDRFSAERPKGSFSTLEIQRTEQGDSAMYLCASSLRTSGDTGELFFGEGSRLTVL.

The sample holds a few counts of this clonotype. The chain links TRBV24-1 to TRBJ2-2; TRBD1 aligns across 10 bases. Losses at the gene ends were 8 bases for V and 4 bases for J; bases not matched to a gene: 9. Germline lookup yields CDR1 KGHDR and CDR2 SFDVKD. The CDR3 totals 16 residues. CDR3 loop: CATTGTGEGGTGELFF. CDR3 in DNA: TGTGCCACCACCGGGACAGGGGAAGGGGGCACCGGGGAGCTGTTTTTT.

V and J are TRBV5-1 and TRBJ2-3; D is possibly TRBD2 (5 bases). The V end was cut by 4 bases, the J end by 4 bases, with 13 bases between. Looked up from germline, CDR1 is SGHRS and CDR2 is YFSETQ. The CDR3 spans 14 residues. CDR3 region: CASSNTNGADTQYF. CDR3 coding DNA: TGCGCCAGCAGCAATACGAACGGGGCAGATACGCAGTATTTT.

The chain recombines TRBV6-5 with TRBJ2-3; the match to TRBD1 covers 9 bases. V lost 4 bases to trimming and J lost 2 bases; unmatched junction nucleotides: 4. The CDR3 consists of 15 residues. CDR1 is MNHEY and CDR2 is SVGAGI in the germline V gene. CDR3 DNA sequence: TGTGCCAGCAGTTCGGGACAGGGCACCACAGATACGCAGTATTTT. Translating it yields CASSSGQGTTDTQYF.

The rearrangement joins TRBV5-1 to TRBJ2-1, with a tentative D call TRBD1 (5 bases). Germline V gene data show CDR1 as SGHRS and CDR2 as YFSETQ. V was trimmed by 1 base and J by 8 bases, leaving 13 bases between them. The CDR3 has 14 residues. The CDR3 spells CASSLRGRVDEQFF. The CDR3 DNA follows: TGCGCCAGCAGCTTGCGTGGCAGGGTGGATGAGCAGTTCTTC.

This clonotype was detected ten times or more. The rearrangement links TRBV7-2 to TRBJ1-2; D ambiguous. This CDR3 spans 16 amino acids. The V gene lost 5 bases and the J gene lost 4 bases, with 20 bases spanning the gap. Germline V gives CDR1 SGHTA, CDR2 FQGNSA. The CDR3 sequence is CASSMPDGRASYGYTF. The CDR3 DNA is TGTGCCAGCAGCATGCCGGACGGCCGTGCGTCCTATGGCTACACCTTC.